The T cell receptor beta chain described here comes from a study of molecular identifiers for immune sequencing clone quantification. The overall study: For replicates, RNA isolated from 20,000 or 100,000 naive CD8 cells was divided into five portions, of which four were sequenced.

TCRdb reprocessed the PCR reads via MiXCR and lists one record per CDR3 protein. The sample records 75,000 to 100,000 distinct CDR3 sequences, around 20% being singletons. In its sample, this clonotype was seen many times. This clonotype originated in a human donor in good health. Some libraries in this study had Jurkat cell RNA spiked in. Material: naive CD8+ T cells from blood, with Jurkat cell RNA spiked in. Subset noted: FACS-sorted CD8+CD4-CCR7+CD45RA+ naive T cells.

As DNA, the CDR3 is TGTGCCAGCAGCTTAGAATGGGGACTAGCGGGGTCAGATACGCAGTATTTT. Amino acid sequence: CASSLEWGLAGSDTQYF. This chain uses TRBV7-8 with TRBJ2-3; 13 bases fit TRBD2. CDR1 and CDR2 from the germline V gene are SGHVS and FQNEAQ. The CDR3 is 17 amino acids. The V gene end was trimmed by 1 base and the J gene end by 4 bases; junction bases not matched to a gene: 5.